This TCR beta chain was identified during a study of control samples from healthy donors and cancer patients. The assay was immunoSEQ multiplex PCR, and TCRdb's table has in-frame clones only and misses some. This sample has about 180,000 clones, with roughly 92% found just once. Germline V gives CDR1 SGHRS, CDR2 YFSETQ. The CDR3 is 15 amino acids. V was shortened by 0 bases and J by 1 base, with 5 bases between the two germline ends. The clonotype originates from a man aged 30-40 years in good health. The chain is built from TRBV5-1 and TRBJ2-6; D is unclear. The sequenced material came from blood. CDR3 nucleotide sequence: TGCGCCAGCAGCTTGGGGTGGTCTGGGGCCAACGTCCTGACTTTC. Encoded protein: CASSLGWSGANVLTF.